The 31 T cell receptor beta chains given below trace back to one sample, sequenced in a study of CD8+ T cells in alopecia areata. RNA, once extracted, was reverse transcribed into cDNA for use as the sequencing template. Sequenced by immunoSEQ multiplex PCR; TCRdb stores in-frame clones only, minus some. The sample includes approximately 140,000 clones, 82% of them seen just once. Treatment here: oral pan-JAK inhibitor, 5-10 mg twice daily. The sample here was CD8+ T cells sorted from blood, taken at week 4, from a patient treated with tofacitinib. Receptor source: a human donor with alopecia areata.

V gene TRBV7-9 combines with J gene TRBJ2-2; D is perhaps TRBD1 or TRBD2 (5 bases each). V gave up 1 base and J gave up 1 base, with 16 bases separating them. Germline CDR1 SEHNR, CDR2 FQNEAQ (reference sequence). The CDR3 covers 18 residues. The CDR3 DNA is TGTGCCAGCAGCTTAGGGCTGCCGGGACCTAAGAACACCGGGGAGCTGTTTTTT. Translation: CASSLGLPGPKNTGELFF.

V is TRBV5-1 and J is TRBJ2-7; maybe TRBD2 (6 bases). CDR3 length: 14 amino acids. CDR1 and CDR2 (germline): SGHRS, YFSETQ. With 6 bases removed from V and 3 bases from J, the gap between germline ends came to 16 bases. The CDR3 nucleotides read TGCGCCAGCACCGCTTTGGGGGGAAGCTACGAGCAGTACTTC. This sequence encodes CASTALGGSYEQYF.

This chain connects TRBV5-1 to TRBJ2-1, with 8 bases that match TRBD1. The CDR3 has 15 residues. The germline gives CDR1 SGHRS, CDR2 YFSETQ. V trimming: 0 bases; J trimming: 7 bases; junction bases outside the gene matches: 6. Here the CDR3 DNA reads TGCGCCAGCAGCTTGGAGGACAGGGACCTGAATGAGCAGTTCTTC. Its protein product is CASSLEDRDLNEQFF.

V gene TRBV2 combines with J gene TRBJ2-3; tentative D call: TRBD2 (5 bases). V lost 8 bases and J 0 bases, leaving 12 bases between the germline ends. The CDR3 runs to 14 residues. Germline V gene sequence: CDR1 SNHLY, CDR2 FYNNEI. The CDR3: CASDAGTSTDTQYF. For the CDR3, the DNA is TGTGCCAGCGACGCGGGTACTAGCACAGATACGCAGTATTTT.

The chain is built from TRBV5-6 and TRBJ2-6; 7 nucleotides match TRBD1. This CDR3 spans 18 amino acids. Germline CDR1 and CDR2: SGHDT and YYEEEE. V lost 2 bases, J lost 0 bases, and 8 bases stayed unmatched. CDR3 sequence: CASSLTGEFVSGANVLTF. In DNA, the CDR3 is TGTGCCAGCAGCTTAACAGGGGAATTTGTCTCTGGGGCCAACGTCCTGACTTTC.

The J gene is TRBJ1-5, the V gene TRBV5-1; TRBD1 might be the D (5 bases). Germline CDR1 is SGHRS and CDR2 is YFSETQ. The CDR3 is 15 amino acids. Trimming stripped 0 bases from V and 6 bases from J, with 13 bases between. The CDR3 DNA sequence: TGCGCCAGCAGCTTGGGGTTGGATAGGGGTCAGCCCCAGCATTTT. Protein product: CASSLGLDRGQPQHF. The whole variable domain, filled in from reference TRBV5-1 and TRBJ1-5, reads KAGVTQTPRYLIKTRGQQVTLSCSPISGHRSVSWYQQTPGQGLQFLFEYFSETQRNKGNFPGRFSGRQFSNSRSEMNVSTLELGDSALYLCASSLGLDRGQPQHFGDGTRLSIL.

This chain joins TRBV27 and TRBJ2-2, with D possibly matching TRBD1 (6 bases). The length of the CDR3 is 16 residues. V was pared by 2 bases and J by 3 bases, with 13 bases between. Germline V lookup: CDR1 MNHEY, CDR2 SMNVEV (reference sequence). CDR3 DNA: TGTGCCAGCAGTTTAGTCGCACAGGGATACACCGGGGAGCTGTTTTTT. Its translation: CASSLVAQGYTGELFF.

V and J are TRBV20-1 and TRBJ2-1, with D unclear. The germline V gene has CDR1 DFQATT and CDR2 SNEGSKA (reference sequence). V was clipped by 4 bases and J by 3 bases, with 4 bases between them. This CDR3 has 11 residues. DNA of the CDR3: TGCAGTGCTAACCTCTACAATGAGCAGTTCTTC. This translates into CSANLYNEQFF.

The J gene is TRBJ2-7, the V gene TRBV7-9, with D uncertain. This CDR3 spans 12 amino acids. Germline lookup yields CDR1 SEHNR and CDR2 FQNEAQ (reference sequence). Deletions cut 0 bases from V and 5 bases from J, with 5 bases between. CDR3 region: CASSLARNEQYF. Here the CDR3 DNA reads TGTGCCAGCAGCTTAGCAAGGAACGAGCAGTACTTC.

The chain carries TRBV2 and TRBJ1-2; possible D gene TRBD1, 5 bases. Germline lookup yields CDR1 SNHLY and CDR2 FYNNEI. The V end lost 6 bases, the J end lost 6 bases, and 20 bases lay between the germline ends. The CDR3 has 15 amino acids. The CDR3 is CASSAADSGRDGYTF. CDR3 coding DNA: TGTGCCAGCAGCGCCGCTGACAGTGGGCGCGATGGCTACACCTTC.

V is TRBV9 and J is TRBJ2-3; D is ambiguous. Germline V gene sequence: CDR1 SGDLS, CDR2 YYNGEE. The V end was cut by 0 bases, the J end by 2 bases, with 4 bases between. The CDR3 covers 13 residues. The CDR3 here is CASSVVDTDTQYF. CDR3 coding DNA: TGTGCCAGCAGCGTAGTCGACACAGATACGCAGTATTTT.

The J gene is TRBJ2-3, the V gene TRBV7-9, with D perhaps TRBD1 or TRBD2 (5 bases each). The germline gives CDR1 SEHNR, CDR2 FQNEAQ (reference sequence). V was cut by 3 bases and J by 10 bases, with 11 bases left in between. The CDR3 contains 12 residues. CDR3 in amino acids: CASSFGGDAQYF. The CDR3 region has the DNA TGTGCCAGCAGCTTTGGGGGTGATGCGCAGTATTTT. The variable domain in full, with the rest retrieved from reference TRBV7-9 and TRBJ2-3, is DTGVSQNPRHKITKRGQNVTFRCDPISEHNRLYWYRQTLGQGPEFLTYFQNEAQLEKSRLLSDRFSAERPKGSFSTLEIQRTEQGDSAMYLCASSFGGDAQYFGPGTRLTVL.

The chain has TRBV2 and TRBJ2-1; TRBD1 matches 10 bases. The CDR3 runs to 14 residues. Trimming cost V 3 bases and J 8 bases; bases outside gene matches: 4. CDR1 SNHLY and CDR2 FYNNEI come from the germline V gene. CDR3 in DNA: TGTGCCAGCAGTGAGACAGGGGGCAGTTATGAGCAGTTCTTC. It yields the protein CASSETGGSYEQFF.

Regarding this clone: Different DNA sequences within this sample yield the same CDR3. This rearrangement joins TRBV5-6 to TRBJ2-7; 8 bases line up with TRBD1. V was pared by 0 bases and J by 1 base, with 0 bases of the junction left unmatched. From germline, CDR1 is SGHDT and CDR2 YYEEEE. The CDR3 has 14 residues. The CDR3 sequence is CASSLGQGSYEQYF. As DNA, the CDR3 is TGTGCCAGCAGCTTGGGACAGGGGTCCTACGAGCAGTACTTC.

The gene calls are TRBV30 and TRBJ2-7; TRBD1 matches 10 bases. With 1 base clipped from V and 4 bases from J, the junction kept 1 base outside the gene matches. The germline gives CDR1 GTSNPN, CDR2 SVGIG (reference sequence). CDR3 length: 13 amino acids. This chain's CDR3 is CAWSAGQGYEQYF. The CDR3 region has the DNA TGTGCCTGGAGTGCGGGACAGGGGTACGAGCAGTACTTC.

There are a few counts of this clone. CDR3 region: CASSNDGQETQYF. The DNA of the CDR3 is TGTGCCAGCAGTAATGACGGCCAAGAGACCCAGTACTTC. The chain combines TRBV6-5 with TRBJ2-5; D gene ambiguous. The CDR3 covers 13 residues. Germline CDR1 is MNHEY and CDR2 is SVGAGI. The V end lost 5 bases, the J end lost 1 base, and 8 bases lay between the germline ends.

V gene TRBV5-1 combines with J gene TRBJ2-5; 7 nucleotides line up with TRBD1. There are 14 residues in the CDR3. CDR1 and CDR2 (germline): SGHRS, YFSETQ. Germline trimming cut 4 bases from V and 5 bases from J; bases unmatched to any gene: 8. The CDR3 region is CASSPDRDLETQYF. CDR3 sequence (DNA): TGCGCCAGCAGCCCTGACAGGGATTTGGAGACCCAGTACTTC.

The count of this clone is one. The chain recombines TRBV13 with TRBJ2-7; D is unresolved. The CDR3 is made up of 14 amino acids. Per the germline V gene, CDR1 is PRHDT and CDR2 is FYEKMQ (reference sequence). The V and J ends lost 0 bases and 0 bases respectively, with 6 bases between them. CDR3 sequence (DNA): TGTGCCAGCAGCTTAGGGGATAGCTCCTACGAGCAGTACTTC. This codes for CASSLGDSSYEQYF. Using reference TRBV13 and TRBJ2-7 for the parts outside the CDR3, the full variable domain is AAGVIQSPRHLIKEKRETATLKCYPIPRHDTVYWYQQGPGQDPQFLISFYEKMQSDKGSIPDRFSAQQFSDYHSELNMSSLELGDSALYFCASSLGDSSYEQYFGPGTRLTVT.

The chain has TRBV6-1 and TRBJ2-1; TRBD1 matches at 7 bases. Germline V gene sequence: CDR1 MNHNS, CDR2 SASEGT. This CDR3 has 15 amino acids. V dropped 4 bases and J dropped 5; count of bases not matched to a gene: 8. The CDR3 loop is CASSVRQGQDNEQFF. CDR3 bases: TGTGCCAGCAGTGTCAGACAGGGACAAGACAATGAGCAGTTCTTC.

This rearrangement joins TRBV7-2 to TRBJ2-1; D remains unclear. CDR1 is SGHTA, CDR2 FQGNSA, per germline. CDR3 size: 13 residues. Trimming left V 2 bases short and J 5 bases short, with 7 bases between. CDR3 nucleotides: TGTGCCAGCAGCTTATTCCTCCACAATGAGCAGTTCTTC. Encoded protein: CASSLFLHNEQFF. Combining the CDR3 with reference TRBV7-2 and TRBJ2-1 gives the whole variable domain GAGVSQSPSNKVTEKGKDVELRCDPISGHTALYWYRQSLGQGLEFLIYFQGNSAPDKSGLPSDRFSAERTGGSVSTLTIQRTQQEDSAVYLCASSLFLHNEQFFGPGTRLTVL.

The V and J genes are TRBV5-1 and TRBJ2-1, with TRBD1 identical over 9 bases. From germline, CDR1 is SGHRS and CDR2 YFSETQ. The CDR3 extends over 16 amino acids. The trim removed 4 bases at V and 7 bases at J, leaving 12 bases unmatched. The CDR3 region has the DNA TGCGCCAGCAGCCCTAACGGACAGGGGTATAGGAATGAGCAGTTCTTC. It yields the protein CASSPNGQGYRNEQFF.

The chain joins TRBV5-6 to TRBJ2-7, with 8 bases aligning to TRBD1. Germline CDR1 is SGHDT and CDR2 is YYEEEE. CDR3 size: 14 residues. V was pared by 0 bases and J by 2 bases, with 1 base of the junction left unmatched. CDR3 protein: CASSLDRGAYEQYF. The CDR3 nucleotides read TGTGCCAGCAGCTTGGACAGGGGGGCCTACGAGCAGTACTTC.

The chain uses TRBV5-4 and TRBJ2-2; the match to TRBD2 covers 12 bases. Germline V lookup: CDR1 SGHNT, CDR2 YYREEE (reference sequence). J was trimmed by 2 bases and V by 4 bases; bases with no gene match: 3. CDR3 size: 16 residues. Written as DNA, the CDR3 is TGTGCCAGCAGCGAACTAGCGGGGGGAAACACCGGGGAGCTGTTTTTT. Protein sequence: CASSELAGGNTGELFF. The full variable domain, rest sourced from reference TRBV5-4 and TRBJ2-2, is ETGVTQSPTHLIKTRGQQVTLRCSSQSGHNTVSWYQQALGQGPQFIFQYYREEENGRGNFPPRFSGLQFPNYSSELNVNALELDDSALYLCASSELAGGNTGELFFGEGSRLTVL.

This clone was counted only a few times. This chain uses TRBV4-1 with TRBJ2-7; maybe TRBD2 (5 bases). The CDR3 has 14 residues. Germline lookup yields CDR1 MGHRA and CDR2 YSYEKL. Trimming removed 3 bases from V and 6 bases from J, with 15 bases in between. As DNA, the CDR3 is TGCGCCAGCAGCCACCCCCTCTCGGCGGGCGAGCAGTACTTC. As protein: CASSHPLSAGEQYF.

The sample holds a few counts of this clone. V usage is TRBV6-1 and J usage is TRBJ2-7; tentatively, D is TRBD1 (6 bases). V shed 7 bases and J shed 2 bases, with 9 bases lying between them. The CDR3 spans 12 residues. The germline gives CDR1 MNHNS, CDR2 SASEGT. The CDR3 DNA reads TGTGCCAGCATGCAGGGGACCTACGAGCAGTACTTC. Its protein product is CASMQGTYEQYF.

The chain has TRBV7-9 and TRBJ2-2; 12 nucleotides agree with TRBD1. The CDR3 loop spans 15 amino acids. The J segment lost 5 bases and the V segment lost 5 bases, leaving 3 bases of the junction unmatched. CDR1 is SEHNR, CDR2 FQNEAQ, per germline (reference sequence). CDR3 in amino acids: CASSGDRGQTGELFF. The CDR3, as DNA: TGTGCCAGCAGCGGGGACAGGGGGCAGACCGGGGAGCTGTTTTTT.

The V and J genes are TRBV30 and TRBJ1-6; no definite D call. Germline V gives CDR1 GTSNPN, CDR2 SVGIG (reference sequence). The CDR3 is 13 amino acids. The V gene lost 0 bases and the J gene lost 12 bases, with 12 bases spanning the gap. CDR3 nucleotide sequence: TGTGCCTGGAGTGTGGGCGGGATCGAACCCCTCCACTTT. This translates into CAWSVGGIEPLHF.

Here the CDR3 DNA reads TGTGCCAGCAGGCCGGGACAGGGTTTAGGCATTCAGTACTTC. This translates into CASRPGQGLGIQYF. This chain connects TRBV27 to TRBJ2-4; TRBD1 matches 9 bases. This CDR3 contains 14 residues. Losses at the gene ends were 6 bases for V and 9 bases for J; bases not matched to a gene: 9. Germline V gives CDR1 MNHEY, CDR2 SMNVEV (reference sequence).

The J gene is TRBJ1-1, the V gene TRBV27, with D perhaps matching TRBD1 (6 bases). Germline V gives CDR1 MNHEY, CDR2 SMNVEV (reference sequence). V was pared by 4 bases and J by 4 bases, with 16 bases between. The CDR3 runs 15 residues. DNA of the CDR3: TGTGCCAGCAGTTGGGGGGGCCTTCAGGCCACTGAAGCTTTCTTT. Amino acid sequence: CASSWGGLQATEAFF.

The chain joins TRBV19 to TRBJ2-3; 13 bases map to TRBD2. CDR1 and CDR2 (germline): LNHDA, SQIVND (reference sequence). Trimming took 4 bases from V and 2 from J; bases not matched to a gene: 3. The CDR3 spans 16 residues. CDR3 sequence: CASSTGLAGATDTQYF. As DNA, the CDR3 is TGTGCCAGTAGTACAGGACTAGCGGGGGCCACAGATACGCAGTATTTT. Based on the CDR3 plus reference TRBV19 and TRBJ2-3, the full variable domain is DGGITQSPKYLFRKEGQNVTLSCEQNLNHDAMYWYRQDPGQGLRLIYYSQIVNDFQKGDIAEGYSVSREKKESFPLTVTSAQKNPTAFYLCASSTGLAGATDTQYFGPGTRLTVL.

This clone has a handful of counts. V and J are TRBV7-2 and TRBJ2-3; possible D gene TRBD2, 6 bases. This CDR3 contains 15 residues. Trimming removed 1 base at V and 4 bases at J, with 12 bases between. The germline CDR1 and CDR2 sequences are SGHTA and FQGNSA. This CDR3 is CASSLEGTGSDTQYF. Written as DNA, the CDR3 is TGTGCCAGCAGCTTAGAAGGGACTGGTTCAGATACGCAGTATTTT.